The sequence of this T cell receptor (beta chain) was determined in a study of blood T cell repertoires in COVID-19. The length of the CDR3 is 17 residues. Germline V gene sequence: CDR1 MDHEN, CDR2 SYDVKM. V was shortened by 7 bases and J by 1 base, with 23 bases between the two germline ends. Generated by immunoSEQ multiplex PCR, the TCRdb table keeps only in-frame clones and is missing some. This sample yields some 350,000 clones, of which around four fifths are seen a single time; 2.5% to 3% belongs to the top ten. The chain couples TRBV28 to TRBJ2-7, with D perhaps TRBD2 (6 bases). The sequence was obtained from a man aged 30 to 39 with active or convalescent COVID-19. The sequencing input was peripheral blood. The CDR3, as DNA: TGTGCCAGCAACCCCCGCGGGGTCCACGGGGTGTCCTACGAGCAGTACTTC. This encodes CASNPRGVHGVSYEQYF.